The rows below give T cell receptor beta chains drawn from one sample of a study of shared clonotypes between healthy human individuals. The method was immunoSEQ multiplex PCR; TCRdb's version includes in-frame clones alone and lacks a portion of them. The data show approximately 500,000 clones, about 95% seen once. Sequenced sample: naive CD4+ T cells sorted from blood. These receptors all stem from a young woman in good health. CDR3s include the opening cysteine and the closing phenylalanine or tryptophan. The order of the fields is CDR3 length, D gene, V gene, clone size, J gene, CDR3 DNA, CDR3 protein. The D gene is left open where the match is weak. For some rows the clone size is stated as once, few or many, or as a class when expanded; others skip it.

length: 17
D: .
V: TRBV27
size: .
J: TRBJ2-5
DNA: TGTGCCAGCAGTTTTGGCCCTGGGGGGGGCTCCCAAGAGACCCAGTACTTC
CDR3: CASSFGPGGGSQETQYF

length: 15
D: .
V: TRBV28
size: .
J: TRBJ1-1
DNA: TGTGCCAGCATTTCCCAAGGCGGGGGAGGGACTGAAGCTTTCTTT
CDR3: CASISQGGGGTEAFF

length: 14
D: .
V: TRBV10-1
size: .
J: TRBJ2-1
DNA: TGCGCCAGCAGTGAGTATCAGGGAAACAATGAGCAGTTCTTC
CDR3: CASSEYQGNNEQFF

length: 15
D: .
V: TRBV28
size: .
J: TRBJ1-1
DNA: TGTGCCAGCAACCCCCCGAGGGGCTGGAACACTGAAGCTTTCTTT
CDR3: CASNPPRGWNTEAFF

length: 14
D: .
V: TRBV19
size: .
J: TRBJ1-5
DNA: TGTGCCAGTAGTATCATCGGACGGAATCAGCCCCAGCATTTT
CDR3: CASSIIGRNQPQHF

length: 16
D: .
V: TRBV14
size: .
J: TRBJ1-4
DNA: TGTGCCAGCAGCCAAGTTCCAGAGGGTATCGGTGAAAAACTGTTTTTT
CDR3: CASSQVPEGIGEKLFF

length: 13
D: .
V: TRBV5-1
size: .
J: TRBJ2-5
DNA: TGCGCCAGCAGCTCGGAGGGTCAAGAGACCCAGTACTTC
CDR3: CASSSEGQETQYF

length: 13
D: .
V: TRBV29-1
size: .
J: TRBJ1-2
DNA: TGCAGCGTTGGGGCGGGGGTGGCCTATGGCTACACCTTC
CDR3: CSVGAGVAYGYTF

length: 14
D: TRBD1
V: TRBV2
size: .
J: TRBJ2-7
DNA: TGTGCCAGCAGTGGGGGGGGACAGGGGTCCGAGCAGTACTTC
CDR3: CASSGGGQGSEQYF

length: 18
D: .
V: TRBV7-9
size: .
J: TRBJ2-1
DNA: TGTGCCAGCAGCCGGGTAGGTTTAGGACAGAGGCCTTCGGGGGAGCAGTTCTTC
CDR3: CASSRVGLGQRPSGEQFF

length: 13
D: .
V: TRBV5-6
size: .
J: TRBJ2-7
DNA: TGTGCCAGCAGCCCGAACCGGGGTTCGGAGCAGTACTTC
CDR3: CASSPNRGSEQYF

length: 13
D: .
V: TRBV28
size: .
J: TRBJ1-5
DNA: TGTGCCAGCAGCCTCAATAGCAATCAGCCCCAGCATTTT
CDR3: CASSLNSNQPQHF

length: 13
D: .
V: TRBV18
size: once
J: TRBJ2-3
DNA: TGTGCCAGCACTGAAGGGAGCACAGATACGCAGTATTTT
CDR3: CASTEGSTDTQYF

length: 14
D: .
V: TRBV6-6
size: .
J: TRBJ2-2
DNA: TGTGCCAGCAGGGGGGACCTTAGGACCGGGGAGCTGTTTTTT
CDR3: CASRGDLRTGELFF

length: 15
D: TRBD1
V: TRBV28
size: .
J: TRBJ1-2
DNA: TGTGCCAGCACCGCGCCGACAGGGTGGGTATATGGCTACACCTTC
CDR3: CASTAPTGWVYGYTF

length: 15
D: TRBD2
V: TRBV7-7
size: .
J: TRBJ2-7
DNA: TGTGCCAGCAGCCCGGGACTAGCGGGGGACTACGAGCAGTACTTC
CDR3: CASSPGLAGDYEQYF

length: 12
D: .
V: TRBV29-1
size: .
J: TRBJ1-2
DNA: TGCAGCGGCCTGCAGCTTAACTATGGCTACACCTTC
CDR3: CSGLQLNYGYTF

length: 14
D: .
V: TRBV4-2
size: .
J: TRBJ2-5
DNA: TGTGCCAGCAGCCAAGGGACCTTACAAGAGACCCAGTACTTC
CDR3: CASSQGTLQETQYF

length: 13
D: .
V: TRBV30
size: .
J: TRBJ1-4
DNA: TGTGCCTGGAGTGCCCGGCGGAATGAAAAACTGTTTTTT
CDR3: CAWSARRNEKLFF

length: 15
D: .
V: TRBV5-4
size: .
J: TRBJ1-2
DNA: TGTGCCAGCAGCTTCGAACGGGCAGCTAACTATGGCTACACCTTC
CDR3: CASSFERAANYGYTF

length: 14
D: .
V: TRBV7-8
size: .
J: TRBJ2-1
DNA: TGTGCCAGCAGGTATAGGGGAATCGGGCTTGAGCAGTTCTTC
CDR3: CASRYRGIGLEQFF

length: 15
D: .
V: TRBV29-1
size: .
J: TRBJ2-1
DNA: TGCAGCGTTGAGCTTAACAGGGCTTCCTACAATGAGCAGTTCTTC
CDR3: CSVELNRASYNEQFF

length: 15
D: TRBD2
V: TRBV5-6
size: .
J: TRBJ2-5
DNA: TGTGCCAGCAGCTTGTCGGCTAGCGGGGCTGAGACCCAGTACTTC
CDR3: CASSLSASGAETQYF

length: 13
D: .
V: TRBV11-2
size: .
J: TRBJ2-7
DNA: TGTGCCAGCAGCTTAGCCAAAAACTACGAGCAGTACTTC
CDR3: CASSLAKNYEQYF

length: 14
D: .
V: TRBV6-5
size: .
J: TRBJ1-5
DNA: TGTGCCAGCAGCACCTTTAGGGGCAATCAGCCCCAGCATTTT
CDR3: CASSTFRGNQPQHF

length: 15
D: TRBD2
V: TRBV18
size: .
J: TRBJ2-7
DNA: TGTGCCAGCTCACCGCGACTAGCGGGGAACTACGAGCAGTACTTC
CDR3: CASSPRLAGNYEQYF

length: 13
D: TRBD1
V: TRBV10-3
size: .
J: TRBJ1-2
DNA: TGTGCCATCAGCTCAGGGGGCGGCTATGGCTACACCTTC
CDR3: CAISSGGGYGYTF

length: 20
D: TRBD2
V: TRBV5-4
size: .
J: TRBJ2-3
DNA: TGTGCCAGCAGCTCGGGACTAGCGGGAGTGGGTGGAAGGGCAACAGATACGCAGTATTTT
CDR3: CASSSGLAGVGGRATDTQYF

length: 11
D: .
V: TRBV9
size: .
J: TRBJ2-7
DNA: TGTGCCAGCGGCAACATCTACGAGCAGTACTTC
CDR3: CASGNIYEQYF

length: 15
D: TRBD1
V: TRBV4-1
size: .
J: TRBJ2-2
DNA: TGCGCCAGCAGCCAAGTGGGACAGGGAACCGGGGAGCTGTTTTTT
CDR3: CASSQVGQGTGELFF

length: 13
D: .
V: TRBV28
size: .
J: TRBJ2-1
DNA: .
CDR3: CASILANNNEQFF

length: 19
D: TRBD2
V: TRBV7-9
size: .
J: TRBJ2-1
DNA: TGTGCCAGCAGCATCGGACTAGCCGAAGGGCCATTCGACTACAATGAGCAGTTCTTC
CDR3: CASSIGLAEGPFDYNEQFF

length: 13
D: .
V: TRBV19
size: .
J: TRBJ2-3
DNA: TGTGCCAGTAGCGACCGTAGCGCAGATACGCAGTATTTT
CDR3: CASSDRSADTQYF

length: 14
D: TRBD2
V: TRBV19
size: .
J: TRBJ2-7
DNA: TGTGCCAGTAGGACTAGCGGGAGTTTGGGCGAGCAGTACTTC
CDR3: CASRTSGSLGEQYF

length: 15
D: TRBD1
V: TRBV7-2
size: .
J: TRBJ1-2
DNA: TGTGCCAGCAGCTCCCGGGACAGGGCTGATTATGGCTACACCTTC
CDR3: CASSSRDRADYGYTF

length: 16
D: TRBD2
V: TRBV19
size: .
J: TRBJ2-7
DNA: TGTGCCAGTAGTATCCGGGCTAGCGGGAGAGTATACGAGCAGTACTTC
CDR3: CASSIRASGRVYEQYF

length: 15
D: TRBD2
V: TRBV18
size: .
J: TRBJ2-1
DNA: TGTGCCAGCTCACCTAGCGGGACTTCCTACAATGAGCAGTTCTTC
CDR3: CASSPSGTSYNEQFF

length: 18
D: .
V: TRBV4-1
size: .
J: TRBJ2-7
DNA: TGCGCCAGCAGCCAAGGCGAAGTTAAGGGGGGGCGCCGTTCCGAGCAGTACTTC
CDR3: CASSQGEVKGGRRSEQYF

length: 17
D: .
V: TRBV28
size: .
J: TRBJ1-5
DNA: TGTGCCAGCAGGCTTCGGGGCAGGGGTGGGAGCAATCAGCCCCAGCATTTT
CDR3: CASRLRGRGGSNQPQHF

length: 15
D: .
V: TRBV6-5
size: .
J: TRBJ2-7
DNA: TGTGCCAGCAGGCCGATGGACAGGAGCGGGTACGAGCAGTACTTC
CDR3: CASRPMDRSGYEQYF

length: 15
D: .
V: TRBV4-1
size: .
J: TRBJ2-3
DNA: TGCGCCAGCAGACACACAGGGCGGCGGGACGGTACGCAGTATTTT
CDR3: CASRHTGRRDGTQYF

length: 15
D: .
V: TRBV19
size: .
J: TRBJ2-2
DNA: TGTGCCAGTAGTCGAGACGGCCCGAACACCGGGGAGCTGTTTTTT
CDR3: CASSRDGPNTGELFF

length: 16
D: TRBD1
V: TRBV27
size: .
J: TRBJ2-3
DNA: TGTGCCGTAAGACCCGGGACAGGGAGGGGCACAGATACGCAGTATTTT
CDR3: CAVRPGTGRGTDTQYF

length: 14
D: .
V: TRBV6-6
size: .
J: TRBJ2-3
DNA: TGTGCCAGCAGTCTAAGGACTAGCACAGATACGCAGTATTTT
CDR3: CASSLRTSTDTQYF

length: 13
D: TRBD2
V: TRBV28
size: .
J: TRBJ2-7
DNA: TGTGCCAGCAGAAGGGGACTATCCTACGAGCAGTACTTC
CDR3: CASRRGLSYEQYF

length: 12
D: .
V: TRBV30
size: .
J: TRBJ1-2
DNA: TGTGCCTGGAGTCTTGGGGACTATGGCTACACCTTC
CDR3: CAWSLGDYGYTF

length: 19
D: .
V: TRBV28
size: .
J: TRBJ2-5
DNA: TGTGCCAGCAGTTCCCCTGAGACAGCCCACGATCGCTCGGAAGAGACCCAGTACTTC
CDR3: CASSSPETAHDRSEETQYF

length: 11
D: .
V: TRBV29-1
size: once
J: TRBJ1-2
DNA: TGCAGCGGTGGGCTGGTTTCTGGCTACACCTTC
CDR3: CSGGLVSGYTF

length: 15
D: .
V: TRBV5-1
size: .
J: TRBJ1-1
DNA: TGCGCCAGCAGCTTGTACGGGGGTGGGGACACTGAAGCTTTCTTT
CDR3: CASSLYGGGDTEAFF

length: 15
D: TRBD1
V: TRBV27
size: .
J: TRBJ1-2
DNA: TGTGCCAGCAGACCAGGACAGGGGGCTCCTATCGGCTACACCTTC
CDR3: CASRPGQGAPIGYTF

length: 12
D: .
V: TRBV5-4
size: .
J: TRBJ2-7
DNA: TGTGCCAGCAGCGGGGTGGGGTACGAGCAGTACTTC
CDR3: CASSGVGYEQYF

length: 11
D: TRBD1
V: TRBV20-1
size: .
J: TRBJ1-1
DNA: TGCAGTGCCCGAACGACAGGGGGTGTTTTCTTT
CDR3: CSARTTGGVFF

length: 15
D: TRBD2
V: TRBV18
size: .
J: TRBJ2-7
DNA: TGTGCCAGCTCACCCGGACTAGCGGGATCCTACGAGCAGTACTTC
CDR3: CASSPGLAGSYEQYF

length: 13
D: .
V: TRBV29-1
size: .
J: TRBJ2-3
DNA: TGCAGCGTTGTTAGGACAGTCACAGATACGCAGTATTTT
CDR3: CSVVRTVTDTQYF

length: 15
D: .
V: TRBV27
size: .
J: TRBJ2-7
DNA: TGTGCCAGCAGTCCAGGGGCTTTACGGGCCTACGAGCAGTACTTC
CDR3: CASSPGALRAYEQYF

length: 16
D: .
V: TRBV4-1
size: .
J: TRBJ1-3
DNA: TGCGCCAGCAGCCAAGGCGCCGGGGCCCTGGGAAACACCATATATTTT
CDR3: CASSQGAGALGNTIYF

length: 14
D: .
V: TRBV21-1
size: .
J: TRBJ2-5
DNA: TGTGCCAGCAGCAATTCCCCTATTCAAGAGACCCAGTACTTC
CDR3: CASSNSPIQETQYF